This T cell receptor (beta chain) was sequenced in a study of OX40 agonist ivuxolimab in advanced cancers. Study details: Patients with hepatocellular carcinoma, melanoma, renal cell or head and neck cancer made up the dose-escalation patients. Overall study findings and caveats: The 0.1-3.0 mg/kg partial responders had among the lowest clonal expansion.

A note on this clone: Its antigen remains unknown.

The V and J ends lost 1 base and 8 bases, in that order; junction bases with no gene match: 2. The germline V gene has CDR1 KGHSH and CDR2 LQKENI. The CDR3 covers 13 residues. Here immunoSEQ multiplex PCR was the method, and the copy in TCRdb shows in-frame clones only, minus some. The data show about 79,000 clones, 90% seen once. The material sequenced was CD4+ or CD8+ T cells sorted from blood, taken in a trial of the OX40 agonist ivuxolimab. The receptor was isolated from an adult with an advanced solid tumor such as melanoma, head and neck, liver or kidney cancer. This chain joins TRBV18 and TRBJ1-2, with 9 positions matching TRBD1. CDR3 DNA: TGTGCCAGCTCACCACGGGACAGGGAGGGCTACACCTTC. Amino acids: CASSPRDREGYTF.